This TCR beta chain originates from a study of blood T cell repertoires in COVID-19. Sequencing was performed with immunoSEQ multiplex PCR; in TCRdb, only in-frame clones are kept and a portion is missing. The table lists tens of thousands of clones, 82% of them singletons. The source is a middle-aged man with acute or convalescent COVID-19. The sample taken for sequencing was peripheral blood.

CDR3 protein: CAISALSGGGAKNIQYF. CDR3 sequence (DNA): TGTGCCATCAGTGCTTTAAGCGGGGGGGGAGCCAAAAACATTCAGTACTTC. The rearrangement uses TRBV10-3 and TRBJ2-4, with 10 bases lining up with TRBD2. Germline CDR1 reads ENHRY; CDR2 reads SYGVKD. With 4 bases clipped from V and 0 bases from J, the junction kept 6 bases outside the gene matches. CDR3 length equals 17 residues.